The 15 T cell receptor beta chains listed next were all sequenced from one sample in a study of blood T cell repertoires in COVID-19. Assay used: immunoSEQ multiplex PCR; TCRdb lists only in-frame clones, some missing. The data contain some 110,000 clones, approximately 82% of them seen just once; the ten biggest clones take up 15%. Material for sequencing was peripheral blood. The receptors were sampled from a woman over 75 with acute or convalescent COVID-19.

The chain is built from TRBV6-6 and TRBJ2-3, with 7 bases fitting TRBD1. With 5 bases clipped from V and 7 bases from J, the junction kept 3 bases outside the gene matches. Per germline, CDR1 MNHNY and CDR2 SVGAGI (reference sequence). The CDR3 loop spans 12 amino acids. CDR3 protein: CASSDRVYTQYF. CDR3 nucleotides: TGTGCCAGCAGTGACAGGGTTTATACGCAGTATTTT.

This clone appeared a few times. In nucleotides, the CDR3 is TGCGCCAGCACGCAGACTAGCGGGGCTCAAGAGACCCAGTACTTC. This translates into CASTQTSGAQETQYF. The chain employs TRBV4-1 and TRBJ2-5; 11 nucleotides align to TRBD2. The trim removed 7 bases at V and 2 bases at J, leaving 6 bases unmatched. This CDR3 comprises 15 residues. CDR1 MGHRA and CDR2 YSYEKL come from the germline V gene.

The V call is TRBV6-4, the J call TRBJ1-5, with D unclear. V lost 6 bases and J lost 1, with 16 bases in between. CDR1 is MRHNA, CDR2 SNTAGT, per germline. CDR3 length: 16 amino acids. CDR3 in amino acids: CASRSHERASNQPQHF. In nucleotides, the CDR3 is TGTGCCAGCAGGAGCCACGAGAGGGCGAGCAATCAGCCCCAGCATTTT.

The rearrangement uses TRBV5-1 and TRBJ1-1; D gene uncertain. CDR3 length equals 16 residues. Germline assignment: CDR1 SGHRS and CDR2 YFSETQ. The V end was cut by 0 bases, the J end by 1 base, with 13 bases between. The CDR3 region has the DNA TGCGCCAGCAGCTTGGGGGCCAACCTGTGGAACACTGAAGCTTTCTTT. Its translation is CASSLGANLWNTEAFF. Filled out from reference TRBV5-1 and TRBJ1-1, the complete variable domain reads KAGVTQTPRYLIKTRGQQVTLSCSPISGHRSVSWYQQTPGQGLQFLFEYFSETQRNKGNFPGRFSGRQFSNSRSEMNVSTLELGDSALYLCASSLGANLWNTEAFFGQGTRLTVV.

This clone occurred a few times. V and J are TRBV5-1 and TRBJ2-1; D perhaps matches TRBD2 (5 bases). The CDR3 totals 16 residues. The germline CDR1 and CDR2 sequences are SGHRS and YFSETQ. V was trimmed by 4 bases and J by 0 bases, leaving 14 bases between them. This chain's CDR3 is CASSAKSGSSYNEQFF. The CDR3 DNA reads TGCGCCAGCAGCGCGAAAAGCGGCAGCTCCTACAATGAGCAGTTCTTC.

This sequence joins TRBV28 and TRBJ1-2; D unclear. The V and J ends lost 3 bases and 4 bases respectively, with 6 bases between them. Germline-derived CDR1 and CDR2 are MDHEN and SYDVKM. The CDR3 sequence is 12 residues long. The CDR3 sequence is CASSLRIYGYTF. In nucleotides, the CDR3 is TGTGCCAGCAGTTTGAGGATCTATGGCTACACCTTC.

CDR3 sequence (DNA): TGTGCCACCGCCCCGGACAGTAACATTCAGTACTTC. Encoded protein: CATAPDSNIQYF. The chain is built from TRBV12-3 or TRBV12-4 and TRBJ2-4; possibly TRBD1 for D (6 bases). The CDR3 extends over 12 amino acids. Trimming took 10 bases from V and 7 from J, leaving 14 bases between them.

The V and J genes are TRBV20-1 and TRBJ2-5; D gene uncertain. CDR3 length: 11 residues. Between the trimmed V and J ends, which lost 5 bases and 5 bases, there was a span of 9 bases. The germline V gene encodes CDR1 DFQATT and CDR2 SNEGSKA (reference sequence). The CDR3 reads CSALVGETQYF. Here the CDR3 DNA reads TGCAGTGCTTTAGTTGGTGAGACCCAGTACTTC.

The CDR3 nucleotides are TGTGCCAGCAGTGGGGGGGAACTTCAGCCCCAGCATTTT. Protein product: CASSGGELQPQHF. V usage is TRBV25-1 and J usage is TRBJ1-5; tentative D call: TRBD1 (5 bases). V lost 4 bases, J lost 6 bases, and 10 bases lay in between. There are 13 residues in the CDR3. The V gene's germline CDR1 is MGHDK and CDR2 SYGVNS.

The V and J genes are TRBV6-6 and TRBJ2-7, with D uncertain. Germline V gene sequence: CDR1 MNHNY, CDR2 SVGAGI (reference sequence). Trimming cost V 0 bases and J 5 bases, with 17 bases left between them. The CDR3 runs to 16 residues. CDR3: CASSYSIGSRRDEQYF. CDR3 sequence (DNA): TGTGCCAGCAGTTACTCGATCGGTTCCCGCCGAGACGAGCAGTACTTC.

The genes are TRBV9 and TRBJ2-1, with D hard to call. CDR3 size: 12 residues. The V and J ends lost 4 bases and 10 bases respectively, with 12 bases between them. The germline V gene has CDR1 SGDLS and CDR2 YYNGEE. Here the CDR3 reads CASSFPRSEQFF. CDR3 DNA: TGTGCCAGCAGCTTCCCGAGATCCGAGCAGTTCTTC.

This chain uses TRBV9 with TRBJ2-6, with a possible D match to TRBD1 (6 bases). The CDR3 is 19 amino acids. Trimming left V 3 bases short and J 0 bases short, with 19 bases between. CDR1 and CDR2 from the germline V gene are SGDLS and YYNGEE. In DNA form, the CDR3 reads TGTGCCAGCAGCGCCCAACAGGGAACCCGCTACTCTGGGGCCAACGTCCTGACTTTC. Its protein product is CASSAQQGTRYSGANVLTF.

The V call is TRBV27, the J call TRBJ1-1; weak D call: TRBD1 (6 bases). Germline V gene data show CDR1 as MNHEY and CDR2 as SMNVEV (reference sequence). This CDR3 region has 14 residues. Trimming stripped 3 bases from V and 2 bases from J, with 10 bases between. CDR3 bases: TGTGCCAGCAGTTTTGGCAGGGGAAACACTGAAGCTTTCTTT. The encoded protein is CASSFGRGNTEAFF.

The chain has TRBV19 and TRBJ1-1; 8 positions match TRBD1. The CDR3 loop spans 14 amino acids. The ends lost 6 bases at V and 1 base at J; junction bases unmatched: 4. Germline V gene lookup returns CDR1 LNHDA and CDR2 SQIVND (reference sequence). The CDR3 nucleotides are TGTGCCAGTAGCTTGACAGGGGAGAACACTGAAGCTTTCTTT. Residues: CASSLTGENTEAFF.

This clone was seen just once. This CDR3 reads CASSYSTSSYEQYF. CDR3 coding DNA: TGTGCCAGCAGTTACTCGACTTCCTCCTACGAGCAGTACTTC. The chain employs TRBV6-5 and TRBJ2-7; D remains ambiguous. This CDR3 is built from 14 residues. The germline CDR1 and CDR2 sequences are MNHEY and SVGAGI. V gave up 0 bases and J gave up 0 bases, with 6 bases separating them.